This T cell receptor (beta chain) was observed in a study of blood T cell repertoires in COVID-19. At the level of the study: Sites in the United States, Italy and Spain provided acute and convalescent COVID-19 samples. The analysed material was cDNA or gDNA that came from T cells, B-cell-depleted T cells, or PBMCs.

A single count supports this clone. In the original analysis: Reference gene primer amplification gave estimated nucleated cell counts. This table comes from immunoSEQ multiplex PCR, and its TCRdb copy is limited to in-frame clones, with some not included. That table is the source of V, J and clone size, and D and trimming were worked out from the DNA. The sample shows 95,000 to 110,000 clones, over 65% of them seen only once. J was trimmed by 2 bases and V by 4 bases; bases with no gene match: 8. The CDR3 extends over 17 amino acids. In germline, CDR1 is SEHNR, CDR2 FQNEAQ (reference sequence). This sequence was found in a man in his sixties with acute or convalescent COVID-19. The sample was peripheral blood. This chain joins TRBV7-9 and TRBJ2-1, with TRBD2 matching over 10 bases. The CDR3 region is CASSSYRTSGAYNEQFF. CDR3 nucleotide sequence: TGTGCCAGCAGCTCCTACCGAACTAGCGGGGCCTACAATGAGCAGTTCTTC. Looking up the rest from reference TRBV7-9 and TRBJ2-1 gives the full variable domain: DTGVSQNPRHKITKRGQNVTFRCDPISEHNRLYWYRQTLGQGPEFLTYFQNEAQLEKSRLLSDRFSAERPKGSFSTLEIQRTEQGDSAMYLCASSSYRTSGAYNEQFFGPGTRLTVL.